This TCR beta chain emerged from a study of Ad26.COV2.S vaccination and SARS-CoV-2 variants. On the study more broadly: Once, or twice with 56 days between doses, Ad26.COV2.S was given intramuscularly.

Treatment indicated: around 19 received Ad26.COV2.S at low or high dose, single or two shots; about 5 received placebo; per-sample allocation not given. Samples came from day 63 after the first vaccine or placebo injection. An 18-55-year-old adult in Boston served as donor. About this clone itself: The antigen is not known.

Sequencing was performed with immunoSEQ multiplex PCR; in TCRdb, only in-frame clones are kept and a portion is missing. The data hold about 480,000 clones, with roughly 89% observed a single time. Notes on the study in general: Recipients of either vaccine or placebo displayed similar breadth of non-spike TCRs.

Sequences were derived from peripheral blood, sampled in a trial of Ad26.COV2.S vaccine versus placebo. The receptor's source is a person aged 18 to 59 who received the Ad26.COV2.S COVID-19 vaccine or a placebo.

CDR3: CASRDSKNIQYF. The CDR3 DNA sequence: TGTGCCAGTAGGGACAGCAAAAACATTCAGTACTTC. The chain couples TRBV19 to TRBJ2-4, with TRBD1 as a possible D gene (6 bases). The CDR3 runs to 12 residues. The V and J ends lost 6 bases and 3 bases respectively, with 6 bases between them. CDR1 is LNHDA, CDR2 SQIVND, per germline (reference sequence).